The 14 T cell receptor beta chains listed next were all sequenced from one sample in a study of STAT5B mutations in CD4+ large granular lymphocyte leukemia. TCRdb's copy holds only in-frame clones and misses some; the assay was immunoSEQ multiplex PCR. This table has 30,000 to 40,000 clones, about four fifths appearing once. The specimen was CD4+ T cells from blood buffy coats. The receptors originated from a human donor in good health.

The CDR3 sequence: CASSLGPKEEQYF. The DNA of the CDR3 is TGTGCCAGCAGCTTAGGACCCAAGGAGGAGCAGTACTTC. The J gene is TRBJ2-7, the V gene TRBV7-7; D gene ambiguous. Trimming took 1 base from V and 7 from J, leaving 11 bases between them. CDR1 and CDR2 from the germline V gene are SSHAT and FNYEAQ (reference sequence). CDR3 length: 13 amino acids.

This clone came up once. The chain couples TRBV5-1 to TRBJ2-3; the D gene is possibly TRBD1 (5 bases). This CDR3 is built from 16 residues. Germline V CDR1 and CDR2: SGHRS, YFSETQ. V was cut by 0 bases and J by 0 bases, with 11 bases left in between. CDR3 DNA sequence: TGCGCCAGCAGCTTGGCCGCGACAGCCAGCACAGATACGCAGTATTTT. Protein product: CASSLAATASTDTQYF. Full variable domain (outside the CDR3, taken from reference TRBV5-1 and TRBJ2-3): KAGVTQTPRYLIKTRGQQVTLSCSPISGHRSVSWYQQTPGQGLQFLFEYFSETQRNKGNFPGRFSGRQFSNSRSEMNVSTLELGDSALYLCASSLAATASTDTQYFGPGTRLTVL.

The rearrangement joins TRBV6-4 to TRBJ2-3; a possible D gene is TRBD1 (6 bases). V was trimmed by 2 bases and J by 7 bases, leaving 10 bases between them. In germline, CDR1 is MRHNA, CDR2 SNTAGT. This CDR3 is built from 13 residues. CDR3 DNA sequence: TGTGCCAGCAGTGACGTCAGGGGTAATACGCAGTATTTT. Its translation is CASSDVRGNTQYF.

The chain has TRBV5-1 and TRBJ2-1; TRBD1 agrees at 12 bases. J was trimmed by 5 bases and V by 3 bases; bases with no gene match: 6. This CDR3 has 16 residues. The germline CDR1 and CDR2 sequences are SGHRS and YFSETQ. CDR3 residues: CASSSAGTGGHNEQFF. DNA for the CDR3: TGCGCCAGCAGCTCGGCCGGGACAGGGGGCCACAATGAGCAGTTCTTC.

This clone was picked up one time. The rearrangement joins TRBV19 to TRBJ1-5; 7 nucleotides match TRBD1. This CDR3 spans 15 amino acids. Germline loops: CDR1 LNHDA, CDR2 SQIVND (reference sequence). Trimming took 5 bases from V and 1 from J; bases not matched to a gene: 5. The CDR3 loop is CASSGPGQSNQPQHF. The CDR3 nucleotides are TGTGCCAGTAGTGGCCCGGGACAGAGCAATCAGCCCCAGCATTTT.

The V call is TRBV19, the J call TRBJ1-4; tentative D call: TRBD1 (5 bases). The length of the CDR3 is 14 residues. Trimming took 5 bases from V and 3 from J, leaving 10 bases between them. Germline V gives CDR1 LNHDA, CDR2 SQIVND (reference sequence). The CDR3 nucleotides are TGTGCCAGTAGTCAGACAGCCGCTAATGAAAAACTGTTTTTT. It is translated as CASSQTAANEKLFF.

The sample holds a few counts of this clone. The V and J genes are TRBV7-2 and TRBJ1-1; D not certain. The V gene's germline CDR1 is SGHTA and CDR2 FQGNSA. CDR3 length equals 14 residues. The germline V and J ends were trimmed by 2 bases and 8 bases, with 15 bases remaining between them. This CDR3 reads CASSLSSEVREAFF. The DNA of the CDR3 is TGTGCCAGCAGCTTAAGTTCCGAGGTCCGCGAAGCTTTCTTT. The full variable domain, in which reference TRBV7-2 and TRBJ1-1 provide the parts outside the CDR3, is GAGVSQSPSNKVTEKGKDVELRCDPISGHTALYWYRQSLGQGLEFLIYFQGNSAPDKSGLPSDRFSAERTGGSVSTLTIQRTQQEDSAVYLCASSLSSEVREAFFGQGTRLTVV.

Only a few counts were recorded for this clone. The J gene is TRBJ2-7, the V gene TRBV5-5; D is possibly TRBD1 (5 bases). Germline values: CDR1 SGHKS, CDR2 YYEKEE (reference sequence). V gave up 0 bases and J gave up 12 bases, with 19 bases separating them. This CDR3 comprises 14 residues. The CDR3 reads CASSLEPHVGRMYF. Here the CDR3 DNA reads TGTGCCAGCAGCTTGGAACCCCACGTGGGGCGCATGTACTTC.

The CDR3 DNA reads as TGTGCCAGCAGCTTGCTACAGGGCGTAACCTACGAGCAGTACTTC. Translated, it gives CASSLLQGVTYEQYF. The chain combines TRBV5-4 with TRBJ2-7; tentatively, D is TRBD1 (6 bases). CDR1 and CDR2 from the germline V gene are SGHNT and YYREEE (reference sequence). The CDR3 is 15 residues long. The V end lost 1 base, the J end lost 2 bases, and 13 bases lay between the germline ends.

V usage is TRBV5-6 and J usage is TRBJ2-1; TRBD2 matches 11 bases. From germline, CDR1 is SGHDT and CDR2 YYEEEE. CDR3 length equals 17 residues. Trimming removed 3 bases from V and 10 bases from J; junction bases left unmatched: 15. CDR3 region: CASSSFRLAGSREEQFF. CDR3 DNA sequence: TGTGCCAGCAGCTCCTTTAGACTAGCGGGGTCCCGGGAGGAGCAGTTCTTC.

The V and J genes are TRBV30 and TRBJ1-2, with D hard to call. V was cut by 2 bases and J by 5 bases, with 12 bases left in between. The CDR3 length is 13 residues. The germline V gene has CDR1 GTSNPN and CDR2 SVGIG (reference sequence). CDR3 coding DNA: TGTGCCTGGAGTCGCATCGAATCTTATGGCTACACCTTC. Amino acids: CAWSRIESYGYTF. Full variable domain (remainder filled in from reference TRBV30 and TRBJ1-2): SQTIHQWPATLVQPVGSPLSLECTVEGTSNPNLYWYRQAAGRGLQLLFYSVGIGQISSEVPQNLSASRPQDRQFILSSKKLLLSDSGFYLCAWSRIESYGYTFGSGTRLTVV.

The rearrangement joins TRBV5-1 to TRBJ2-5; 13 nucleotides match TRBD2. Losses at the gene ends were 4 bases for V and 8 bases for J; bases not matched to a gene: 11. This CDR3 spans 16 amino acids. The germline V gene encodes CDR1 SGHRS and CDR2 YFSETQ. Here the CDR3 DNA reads TGCGCCAGCAGCAGGACGACTAGCGGGGGGCCCGATACCCAGTACTTC. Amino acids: CASSRTTSGGPDTQYF. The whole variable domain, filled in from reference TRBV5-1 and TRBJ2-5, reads KAGVTQTPRYLIKTRGQQVTLSCSPISGHRSVSWYQQTPGQGLQFLFEYFSETQRNKGNFPGRFSGRQFSNSRSEMNVSTLELGDSALYLCASSRTTSGGPDTQYFGPGTRLLVL.

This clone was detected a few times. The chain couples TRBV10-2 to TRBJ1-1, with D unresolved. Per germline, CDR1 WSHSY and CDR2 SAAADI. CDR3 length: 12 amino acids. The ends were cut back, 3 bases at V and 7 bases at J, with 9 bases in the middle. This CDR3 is CASSDPVGEAFF. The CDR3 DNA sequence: TGCGCCAGCAGTGACCCGGTCGGTGAAGCTTTCTTT.

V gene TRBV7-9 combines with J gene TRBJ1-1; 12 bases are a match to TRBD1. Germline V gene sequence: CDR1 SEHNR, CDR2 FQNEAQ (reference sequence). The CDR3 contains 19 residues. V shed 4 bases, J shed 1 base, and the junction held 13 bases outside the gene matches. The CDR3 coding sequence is TGTGCCAGCAGCTCTCACACCGGGACAGGGGGCTCTAAGAACACTGAAGCTTTCTTT. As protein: CASSSHTGTGGSKNTEAFF.